This TCR beta chain was captured by sequencing in a study of CXCR3-negative and CXCR3-positive naive CD8 T cells. Study findings and constraints: Hydrophobicity was higher for TRB CDR3s found in CXCR3-positive naive cells than in CXCR3-negative naive cells.

Germline CDR1 is DFQATT and CDR2 is SNEGSKA (reference sequence). The CDR3 sequence is 14 residues long. About this clonotype itself: Its antigen is unidentified.

In preparing the TRB cDNA libraries, 5' RACE with UMI labels was used. TCRdb reworked the 5' RACE reads into one entry per CDR3 protein, no DNA. In total, the table holds under 60,000 distinct CDR3 sequences. Sequencing was performed on naive CXCR3+ CD8+ T cells from blood. The subset here: CD45RO-CCR7+CD27+CD95- naive CD8+ T cells expressing CXCR3 (TNR3+). The sequence came from a human donor in good health. Some clones in this sample may be carry-over from other donors' samples. This chain uses TRBV20-1 with TRBJ2-7. This chain's CDR3 is CSAREGFRPYEQYF.